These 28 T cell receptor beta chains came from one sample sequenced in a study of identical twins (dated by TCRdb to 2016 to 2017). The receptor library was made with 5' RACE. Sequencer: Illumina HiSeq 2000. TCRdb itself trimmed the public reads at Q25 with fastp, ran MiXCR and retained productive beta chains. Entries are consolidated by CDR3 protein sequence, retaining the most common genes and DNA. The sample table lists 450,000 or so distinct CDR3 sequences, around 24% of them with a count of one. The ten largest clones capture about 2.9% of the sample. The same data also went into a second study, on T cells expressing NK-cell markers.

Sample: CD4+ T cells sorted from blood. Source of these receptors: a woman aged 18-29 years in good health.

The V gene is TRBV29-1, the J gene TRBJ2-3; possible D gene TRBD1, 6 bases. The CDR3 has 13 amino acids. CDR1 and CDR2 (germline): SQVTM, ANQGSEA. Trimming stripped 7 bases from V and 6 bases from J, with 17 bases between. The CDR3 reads CSAEGQHGDTQYF. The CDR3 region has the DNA TGCAGCGCCGAGGGACAACATGGGGATACGCAGTATTTT.

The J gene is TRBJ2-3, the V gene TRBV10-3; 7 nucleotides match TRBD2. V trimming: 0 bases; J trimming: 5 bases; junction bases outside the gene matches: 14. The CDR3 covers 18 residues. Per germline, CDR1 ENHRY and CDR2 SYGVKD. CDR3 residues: CAISESSRTGTTRDTQYF. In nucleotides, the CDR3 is TGTGCCATCAGTGAGTCCTCTCGAACCGGGACTACCCGAGATACGCAGTATTTT.

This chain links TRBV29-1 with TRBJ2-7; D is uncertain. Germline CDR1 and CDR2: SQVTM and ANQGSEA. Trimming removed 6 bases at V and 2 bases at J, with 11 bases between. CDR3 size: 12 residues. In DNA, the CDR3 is TGCAGCGTGGGAAGTCCCGCCTACGAGCAGTACTTC. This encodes CSVGSPAYEQYF.

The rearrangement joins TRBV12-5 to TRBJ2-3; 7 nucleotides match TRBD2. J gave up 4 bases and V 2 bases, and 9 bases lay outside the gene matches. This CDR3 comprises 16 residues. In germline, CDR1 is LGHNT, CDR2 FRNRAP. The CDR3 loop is CASGLTRGVESDTQYF. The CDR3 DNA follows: TGTGCTAGTGGTTTGACCCGGGGGGTCGAATCAGATACGCAGTATTTT.

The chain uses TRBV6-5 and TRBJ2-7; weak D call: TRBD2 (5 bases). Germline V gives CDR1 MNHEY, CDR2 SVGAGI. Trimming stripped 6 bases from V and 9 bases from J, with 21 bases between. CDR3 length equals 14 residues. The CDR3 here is CASSYKLGEGVQYF. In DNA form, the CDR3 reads TGTGCCAGCAGCTACAAATTGGGTGAGGGAGTGCAGTACTTC.

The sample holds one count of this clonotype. The CDR3 DNA reads TGTGCCAGCAGCCACGCGGGAGTCGATGAGCAGTTCTTC. Protein product: CASSHAGVDEQFF. The V call is TRBV9, the J call TRBJ2-1; 7 positions agree with TRBD2. CDR3 length equals 13 residues. The germline CDR1 and CDR2 sequences are SGDLS and YYNGEE. The ends lost 4 bases at V and 8 bases at J; junction bases unmatched: 6.

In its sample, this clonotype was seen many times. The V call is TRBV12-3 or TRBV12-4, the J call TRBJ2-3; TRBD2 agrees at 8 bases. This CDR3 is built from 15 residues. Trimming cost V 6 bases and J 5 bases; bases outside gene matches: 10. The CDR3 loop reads CASSHSGSGRDTQYF. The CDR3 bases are TGTGCCAGCAGCCACAGCGGGAGTGGGAGAGATACGCAGTATTTT.

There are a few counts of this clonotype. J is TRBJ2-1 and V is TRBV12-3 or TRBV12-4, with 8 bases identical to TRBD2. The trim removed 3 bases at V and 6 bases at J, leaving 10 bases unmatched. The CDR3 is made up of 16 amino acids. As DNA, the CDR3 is TGTGCCAGCAGTTTCTCCCTCGGGGGGGCATTCAATGAGCAGTTCTTC. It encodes CASSFSLGGAFNEQFF.

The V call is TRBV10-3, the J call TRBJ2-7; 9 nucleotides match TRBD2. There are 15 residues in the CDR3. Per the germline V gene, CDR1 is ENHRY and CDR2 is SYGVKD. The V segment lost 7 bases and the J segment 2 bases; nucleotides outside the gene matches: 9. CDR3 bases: TGTGCCATCACCAATAGCGGGGGCCTTACCTACGAGCAGTACTTC. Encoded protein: CAITNSGGLTYEQYF.

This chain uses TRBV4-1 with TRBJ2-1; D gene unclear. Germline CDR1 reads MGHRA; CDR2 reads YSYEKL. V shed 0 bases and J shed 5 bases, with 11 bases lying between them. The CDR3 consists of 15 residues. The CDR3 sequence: CASSQDPRLHNEQFF. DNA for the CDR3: TGCGCCAGCAGCCAAGATCCGAGGTTGCACAATGAGCAGTTCTTC.

In nucleotides, the CDR3 is TGCAGTGCTAGAGCTAATCCTGGGGCCAACGTCCTGACTTTC. It codes for CSARANPGANVLTF. V gene TRBV20-1 combines with J gene TRBJ2-6; D uncertain. Deletions cut 1 base from V and 2 bases from J, with 6 bases between. Germline V gene lookup returns CDR1 DFQATT and CDR2 SNEGSKA (reference sequence). CDR3 length equals 14 residues.

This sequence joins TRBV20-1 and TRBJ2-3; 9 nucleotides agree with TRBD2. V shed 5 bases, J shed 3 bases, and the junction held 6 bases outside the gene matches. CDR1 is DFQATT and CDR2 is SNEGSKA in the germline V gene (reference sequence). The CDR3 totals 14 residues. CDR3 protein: CSAAGGRGTDTQYF. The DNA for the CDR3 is TGCAGTGCTGCGGGGGGGCGTGGAACAGATACGCAGTATTTT.

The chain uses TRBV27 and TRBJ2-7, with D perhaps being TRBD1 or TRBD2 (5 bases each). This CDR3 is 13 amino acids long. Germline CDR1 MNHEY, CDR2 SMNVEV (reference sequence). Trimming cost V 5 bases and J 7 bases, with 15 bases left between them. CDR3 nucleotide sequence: TGTGCCAGCAGTCCCGAACGCTGGGGGGAGCAGTACTTC. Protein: CASSPERWGEQYF.

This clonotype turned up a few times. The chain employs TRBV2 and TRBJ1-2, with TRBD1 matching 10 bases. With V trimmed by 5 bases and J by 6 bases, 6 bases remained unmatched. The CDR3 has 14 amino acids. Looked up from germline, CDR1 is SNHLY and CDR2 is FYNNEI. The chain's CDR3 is CASSPRDRGDGYTF. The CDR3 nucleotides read TGTGCCAGCAGTCCCCGGGACAGGGGTGATGGCTACACCTTC.

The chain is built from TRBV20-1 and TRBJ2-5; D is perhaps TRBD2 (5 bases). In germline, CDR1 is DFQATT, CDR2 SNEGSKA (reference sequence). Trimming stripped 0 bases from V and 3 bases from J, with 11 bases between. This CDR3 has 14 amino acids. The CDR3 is CSARDQSGKETQYF. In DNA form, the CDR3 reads TGCAGTGCTAGAGATCAGAGCGGAAAAGAGACCCAGTACTTC.

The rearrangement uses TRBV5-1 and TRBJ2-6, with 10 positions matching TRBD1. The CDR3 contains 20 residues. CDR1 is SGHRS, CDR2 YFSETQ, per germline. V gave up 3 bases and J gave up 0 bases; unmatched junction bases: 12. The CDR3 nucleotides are TGCGCCAGCAGCTCTTGGGACAGGGGAACTTCGAACTCTGGGGCCAACGTCCTGACTTTC. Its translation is CASSSWDRGTSNSGANVLTF.

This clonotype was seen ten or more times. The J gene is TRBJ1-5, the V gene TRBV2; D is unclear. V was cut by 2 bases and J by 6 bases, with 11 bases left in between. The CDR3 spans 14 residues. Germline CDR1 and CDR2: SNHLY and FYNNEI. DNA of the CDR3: TGTGCCAGCAGTGAAACAATTTCGGGTCAGCCCCAGCATTTT. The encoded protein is CASSETISGQPQHF.

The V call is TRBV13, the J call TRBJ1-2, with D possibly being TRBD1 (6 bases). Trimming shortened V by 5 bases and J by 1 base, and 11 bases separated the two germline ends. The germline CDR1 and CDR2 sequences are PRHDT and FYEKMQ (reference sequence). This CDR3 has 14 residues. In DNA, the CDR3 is TGTGCCAGCAGCCCTTGGACAGTTAACTATGGCTACACCTTC. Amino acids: CASSPWTVNYGYTF.

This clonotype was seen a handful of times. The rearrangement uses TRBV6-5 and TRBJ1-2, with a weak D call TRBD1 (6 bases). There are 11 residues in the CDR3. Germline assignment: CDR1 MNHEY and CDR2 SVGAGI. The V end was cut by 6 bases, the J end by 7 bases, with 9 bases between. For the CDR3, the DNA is TGTGCCAGCAGGGGGGCTGTTGGCTACACCTTC. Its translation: CASRGAVGYTF.

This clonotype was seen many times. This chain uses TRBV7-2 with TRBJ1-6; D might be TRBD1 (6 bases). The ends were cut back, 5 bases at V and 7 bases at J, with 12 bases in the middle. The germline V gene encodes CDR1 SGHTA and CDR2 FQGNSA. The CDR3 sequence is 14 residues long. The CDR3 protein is CASSNRDGNSPLHF. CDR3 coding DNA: TGTGCCAGCAGCAACAGGGATGGGAATTCACCCCTCCACTTT.

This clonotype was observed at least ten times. CDR3 coding DNA: TGCGCCAGCAGCCAAGAAGGGCTAGCGGGGGGTAATGAGCAGTTCTTC. This sequence encodes CASSQEGLAGGNEQFF. The J gene is TRBJ2-1, the V gene TRBV4-3; 11 bases line up with TRBD2. The germline CDR1 and CDR2 sequences are LGHNA and YSLEER. The CDR3 is 16 residues long. The J segment lost 7 bases and the V segment lost 0 bases, leaving 5 bases of the junction unmatched.

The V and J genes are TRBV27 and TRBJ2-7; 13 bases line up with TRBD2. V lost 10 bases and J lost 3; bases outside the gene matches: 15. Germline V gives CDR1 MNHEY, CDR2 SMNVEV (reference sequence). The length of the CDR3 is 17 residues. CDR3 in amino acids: CAITGLAGYIPLYEQYF. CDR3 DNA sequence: TGTGCCATCACGGGACTAGCGGGATACATTCCTCTCTACGAGCAGTACTTC.

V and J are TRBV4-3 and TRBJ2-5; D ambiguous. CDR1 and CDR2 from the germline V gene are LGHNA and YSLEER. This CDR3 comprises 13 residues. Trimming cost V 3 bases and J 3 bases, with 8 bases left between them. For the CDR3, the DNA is TGCGCCAGCAGCCAGTCCTCGGAAGAGACCCAGTACTTC. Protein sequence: CASSQSSEETQYF.

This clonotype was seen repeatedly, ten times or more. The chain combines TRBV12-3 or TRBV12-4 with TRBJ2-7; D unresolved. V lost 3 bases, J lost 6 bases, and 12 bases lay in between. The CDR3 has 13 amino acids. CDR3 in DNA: TGTGCCAGCAGTTTGGGTCTCTTGATCGAGCAGTACTTC. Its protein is CASSLGLLIEQYF.

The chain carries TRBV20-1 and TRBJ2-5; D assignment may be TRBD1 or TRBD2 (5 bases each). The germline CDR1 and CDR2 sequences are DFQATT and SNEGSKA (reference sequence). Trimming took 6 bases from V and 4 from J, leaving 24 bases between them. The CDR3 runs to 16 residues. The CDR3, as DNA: TGCAGTGCCACTTTTGCCCGGGGCCGCAAGGGAGAGACCCAGTACTTC. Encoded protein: CSATFARGRKGETQYF.

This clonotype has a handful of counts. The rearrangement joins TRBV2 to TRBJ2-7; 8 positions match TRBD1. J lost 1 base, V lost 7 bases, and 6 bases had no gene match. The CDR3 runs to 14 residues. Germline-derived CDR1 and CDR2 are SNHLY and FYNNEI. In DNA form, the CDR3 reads TGTGCCAGCACAAGACAGGGGAATTCCTACGAGCAGTACTTC. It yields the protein CASTRQGNSYEQYF. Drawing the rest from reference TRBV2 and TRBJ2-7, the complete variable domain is EPEVTQTPSHQVTQMGQEVILRCVPISNHLYFYWYRQILGQKVEFLVSFYNNEISEKSEIFDDQFSVERPDGSNFTLKIRSTKLEDSAMYFCASTRQGNSYEQYFGPGTRLTVT.

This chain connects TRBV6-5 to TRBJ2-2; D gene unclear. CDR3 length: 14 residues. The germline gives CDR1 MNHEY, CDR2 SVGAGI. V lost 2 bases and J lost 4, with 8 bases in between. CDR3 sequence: CASSYNRATGELFF. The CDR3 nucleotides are TGTGCCAGCAGTTACAACAGAGCCACCGGGGAGCTGTTTTTT.

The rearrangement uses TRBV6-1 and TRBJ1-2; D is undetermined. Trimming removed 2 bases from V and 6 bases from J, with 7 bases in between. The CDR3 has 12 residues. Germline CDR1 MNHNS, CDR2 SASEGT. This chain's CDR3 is CASSELQDGYTF. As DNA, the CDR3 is TGTGCCAGCAGTGAACTGCAGGATGGCTACACCTTC.